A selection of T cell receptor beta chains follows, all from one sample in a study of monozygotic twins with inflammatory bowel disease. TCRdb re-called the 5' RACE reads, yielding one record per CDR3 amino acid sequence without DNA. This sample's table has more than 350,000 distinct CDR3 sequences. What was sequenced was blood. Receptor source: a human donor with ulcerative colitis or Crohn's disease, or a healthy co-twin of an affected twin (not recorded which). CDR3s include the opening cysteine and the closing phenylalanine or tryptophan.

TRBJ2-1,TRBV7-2,CASIPRGLAGVGVQFF
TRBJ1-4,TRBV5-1,CASSFQGQGKNEKLFF
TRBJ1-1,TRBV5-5,CASSLGWLNTEAFF
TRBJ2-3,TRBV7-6,CASSLTSGAATDTQYF
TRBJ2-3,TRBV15,CATSPSSLAGDFTDTQYF
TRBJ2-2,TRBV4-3,CASSQAGTLSTGELFF
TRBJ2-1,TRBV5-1,CASSLAQSNEQFF
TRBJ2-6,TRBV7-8,CASSEGGRRGLSGANVLTF
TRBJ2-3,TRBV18,CASRGLGLDTQYF
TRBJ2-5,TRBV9,CASSVSAAQETQYF
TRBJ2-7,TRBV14,CASSQGQIVHEQYF
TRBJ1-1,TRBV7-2,CASSFLNPTANTEAFF
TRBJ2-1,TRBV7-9,CASSLFGGGPYNEQFF
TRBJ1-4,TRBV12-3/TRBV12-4,CASTPKGGQGVRKLFF
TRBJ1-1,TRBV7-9,CASSLRGGQGVTEAFF
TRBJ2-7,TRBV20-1,CSARRTGRALYEQYF
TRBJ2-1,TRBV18,CASSPREERNEQFF
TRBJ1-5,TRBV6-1,CATLGTGGNSNQPQHF
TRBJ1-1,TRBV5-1,CASSPRRASNTEAFF
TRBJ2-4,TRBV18,CASSPPMGDIQYF
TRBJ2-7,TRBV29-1,CSVSGLRRDEQYF
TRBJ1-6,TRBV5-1,CASSSTGQGDSPLHF
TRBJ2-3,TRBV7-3,CASSLNPAGSTDTQYF
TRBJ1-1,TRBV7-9,CASTPGVMNTEAFF
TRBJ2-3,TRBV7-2,CASSSQVGRMLGDTQYF
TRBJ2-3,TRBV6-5,CASSYSISTDTQYF
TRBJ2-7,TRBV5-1,CASSMTGTGLNEQYF
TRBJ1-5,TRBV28,CASRTGIVEPQHF
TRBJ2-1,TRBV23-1,CASRPGSKQFF
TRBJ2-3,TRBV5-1,CASSLGGHVGTDTQYF